Following are 2 T cell receptor beta chains from one sample sequenced in a study of tumor-infiltrating lymphocytes in primary liver carcinoma. It was unsorted whole blood that yielded blood RNA, and germline DNA was also extracted. Synthesis of TCR beta cDNA was carried out from 500 ng total RNA with a constant-region primer. Library construction for TCR beta comprised three nested multiplex PCR rounds performed with slightly modified ARM-PCR. The two initial PCR rounds, about 9 cycles each, used TRBV1-TRBV30 forward and C-beta reverse primers. TCRdb itself ran the multiplex PCR reads through MiXCR, one entry per CDR3 protein. The sample lists 300,000 to 400,000 distinct CDR3 sequences; roughly two thirds were seen once. Sequenced: peripheral blood. Receptors originate from a man between 40 and 49 years old with primary liver carcinoma and hepatitis B virus infection.

With regard to this clonotype: Since the CDR3 does not end with the conserved phenylalanine or tryptophan, this likely comes from a read error. This chain links TRBV29-1 with TRBJ2-7; the match to TRBD2 covers 7 bases. Germline assignment: CDR1 SQVTM and CDR2 ANQGSEA. The CDR3 is 13 residues long. The CDR3 spells CCVGIGRAGEQYL. The CDR3 coding sequence is TGCTGCGTTGGGATAGGGAGGGCAGGCGAGCAGTACCTC.

Comments on this clonotype: One base away lies a much larger clone, so this may be a sequencing read error. This sequence joins TRBV11-2 and TRBJ2-4, with D tentatively TRBD1 (5 bases). This CDR3 has 13 residues. Looked up from germline, CDR1 is SGHAT and CDR2 is FQNNGV. The CDR3 bases are TGTGCCGGCAGGGATCGGACCCACGGCATTCAGTACTTC. This sequence encodes CAGRDRTHGIQYF.